Below are 7 T cell receptor beta chains sequenced from a single sample in a study of identical twins (TCRdb year 2016). Library prep was done by 5' RACE. TCRdb lists the instrument as Illumina HiSeq 2000. The public sequencing data were trimmed at Q25 with fastp and processed into clonotypes with MiXCR by TCRdb, which kept only in-frame beta chains. Entries are consolidated by CDR3 protein sequence, retaining the most common genes and DNA. In all, the sample holds hundreds of thousands of distinct CDR3 sequences, and 15% to 20% of those were seen once. Of the sample, about an eighth is held by the ten largest clones. This sample was also put to use in a study of T cells expressing NK-cell markers.

The sequenced sample was PBMCs. The origin of the receptors is a young woman in good health.

The J gene is TRBJ2-1, the V gene TRBV27; TRBD2 agrees at 9 bases. The V gene's germline CDR1 is MNHEY and CDR2 SMNVEV (reference sequence). This CDR3 is 17 amino acids long. V gave up 2 bases and J gave up 7 bases; unmatched junction bases: 12. The CDR3 is CASSLVGPAGGQNEQFF. The DNA for the CDR3 is TGTGCCAGCAGTTTAGTAGGTCCTGCGGGGGGGCAGAATGAGCAGTTCTTC.

CDR3 amino acids: CSAFGDRDGGYEQYF. The CDR3 DNA follows: TGCAGTGCTTTTGGAGACCGGGACGGAGGCTACGAGCAGTACTTC. This sequence joins TRBV20-1 and TRBJ2-7; D is tentatively TRBD1 or TRBD2 (5 bases each). CDR1 DFQATT and CDR2 SNEGSKA come from the germline V gene (reference sequence). V was cut by 5 bases and J by 3 bases, with 20 bases left in between. The CDR3 length is 15 residues.

V gene TRBV9 combines with J gene TRBJ2-2, with D possibly matching TRBD2 (7 bases). With 0 bases removed from V and 5 bases from J, the gap between germline ends came to 17 bases. The germline gives CDR1 SGDLS, CDR2 YYNGEE. The CDR3 totals 17 residues. CDR3 in amino acids: CASSVVRGPRKTGELFF. The CDR3 nucleotides are TGTGCCAGCAGCGTAGTGCGGGGGCCCCGAAAAACCGGGGAGCTGTTTTTT.

The chain links TRBV20-1 to TRBJ2-7; D perhaps matches TRBD2 (6 bases). Germline assignment: CDR1 DFQATT and CDR2 SNEGSKA (reference sequence). The CDR3 consists of 11 residues. V shed 4 bases and J shed 7 bases, with 11 bases lying between them. CDR3 nucleotide sequence: TGCAGTGCTACCCTTGGGGGGGAGCAGTACTTC. This gives the protein CSATLGGEQYF.

This clonotype showed up just once. V usage is TRBV27 and J usage is TRBJ2-7, with a tentative D call TRBD1 (6 bases). V was cut by 5 bases and J by 3 bases, with 14 bases left in between. The CDR3 sequence is 14 residues long. CDR1 is MNHEY and CDR2 is SMNVEV in the germline V gene (reference sequence). CDR3 coding DNA: TGTGCCAGCAGTCCACTGGACAGCCTCTACGAGCAGTACTTC. Translating it yields CASSPLDSLYEQYF.

This clonotype has only a few counts. This chain connects TRBV5-1 to TRBJ2-5; 8 bases match TRBD2. V trimming: 5 bases; J trimming: 1 base; junction bases outside the gene matches: 7. This CDR3 has 15 residues. CDR1 and CDR2 (germline): SGHRS, YFSETQ. The chain's CDR3 is CASRAGVSSQETQYF. CDR3 coding DNA: TGCGCCAGCAGAGCGGGGGTCTCGTCCCAAGAGACCCAGTACTTC.

The chain links TRBV7-9 to TRBJ2-6; TRBD1 aligns across 8 bases. The V gene end was trimmed by 7 bases and the J gene end by 1 base; junction bases not matched to a gene: 6. The germline V gene has CDR1 SEHNR and CDR2 FQNEAQ (reference sequence). CDR3 size: 16 residues. CDR3 coding DNA: TGTGCCAGCACCGGACAGGGAAGATCTGGGGCCAACGTCCTGACTTTC. It specifies CASTGQGRSGANVLTF.